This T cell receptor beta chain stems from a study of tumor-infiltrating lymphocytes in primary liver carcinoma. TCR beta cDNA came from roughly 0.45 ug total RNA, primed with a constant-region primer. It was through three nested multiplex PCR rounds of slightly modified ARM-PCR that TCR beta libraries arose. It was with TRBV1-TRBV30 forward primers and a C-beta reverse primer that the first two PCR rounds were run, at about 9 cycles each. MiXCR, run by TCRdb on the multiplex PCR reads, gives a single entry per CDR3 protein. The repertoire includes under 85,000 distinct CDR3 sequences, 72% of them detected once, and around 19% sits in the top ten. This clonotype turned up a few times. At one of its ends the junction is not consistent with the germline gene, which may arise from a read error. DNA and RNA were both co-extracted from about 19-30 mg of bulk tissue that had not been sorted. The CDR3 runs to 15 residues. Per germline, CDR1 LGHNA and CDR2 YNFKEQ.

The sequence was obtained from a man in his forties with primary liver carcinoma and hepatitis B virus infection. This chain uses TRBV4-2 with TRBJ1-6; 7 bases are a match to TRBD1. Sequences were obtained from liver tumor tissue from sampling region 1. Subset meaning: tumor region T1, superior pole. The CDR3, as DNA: TGTGCCAGCAGTCAAGCGGGACAGATTAATTCATCCCTCCACTTT. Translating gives CASSQAGQINSSLHF.